Shown below are 32 T cell receptor beta chains from a single sample sequenced in a study of beta chain features in type 1 diabetes. Expressed TCRB transcripts were sequenced because the isolated RNA had all been reverse transcribed beforehand. Data came from immunoSEQ multiplex PCR; TCRdb stores just in-frame clones and leaves some out. The repertoire holds more than 300,000 clones, with about 16% as singletons. The sequenced sample was naive CD4+ T cells from blood. These receptors all come from a woman aged 18-35 years in good health.

V and J are TRBV7-9 and TRBJ2-7; tentative D call: TRBD2 (6 bases). Trimming removed 3 bases at V and 0 bases at J, with 9 bases between. From germline, CDR1 is SEHNR and CDR2 FQNEAQ (reference sequence). The CDR3 spans 14 residues. The CDR3 bases are TGTGCCAGCAGCTTTAGCGGAAACTCCTACGAGCAGTACTTC. Its protein product is CASSFSGNSYEQYF. The full variable domain, with the rest looked up from reference TRBV7-9 and TRBJ2-7, is DTGVSQNPRHKITKRGQNVTFRCDPISEHNRLYWYRQTLGQGPEFLTYFQNEAQLEKSRLLSDRFSAERPKGSFSTLEIQRTEQGDSAMYLCASSFSGNSYEQYFGPGTRLTVT.

The rearrangement joins TRBV28 to TRBJ1-2, with D maybe TRBD1 (5 bases). The V end lost 8 bases, the J end lost 1 base, and 11 bases lay between the germline ends. Germline CDR1 reads MDHEN; CDR2 reads SYDVKM. The CDR3 covers 13 residues. CDR3 coding DNA: TGTGCCAGCCAGGGCAGCAATAACTATGGCTACACCTTC. Residues: CASQGSNNYGYTF.

The gene calls are TRBV6-5 and TRBJ2-7; tentatively, D is TRBD2 (6 bases). The germline V and J ends were trimmed by 4 bases and 4 bases, with 11 bases remaining between them. Germline lookup yields CDR1 MNHEY and CDR2 SVGAGI. This CDR3 has 13 residues. The CDR3 DNA follows: TGTGCCAGCAGTTTTGCGGGGTTGTACGAGCAGTACTTC. It codes for CASSFAGLYEQYF.

This chain links TRBV2 with TRBJ2-3; perhaps TRBD2 as D (6 bases). Germline V lookup: CDR1 SNHLY, CDR2 FYNNEI. Trimming removed 2 bases from V and 2 bases from J, with 17 bases in between. The CDR3 contains 17 residues. CDR3 amino acids: CASSEQGSGIFTDTQYF. The CDR3 DNA is TGTGCCAGCAGTGAACAGGGTAGCGGAATTTTCACAGATACGCAGTATTTT.

This chain joins TRBV6-6 and TRBJ2-1, with D maybe TRBD2 (5 bases). The CDR3 has 12 residues. V dropped 6 bases and J dropped 9 bases, with 12 bases sitting between them. Per the germline V gene, CDR1 is MNHNY and CDR2 is SVGAGI (reference sequence). DNA of the CDR3: TGTGCCAGCAGCGAGGGAATGCTTGAGCAGTTCTTC. The encoded protein is CASSEGMLEQFF.

The chain carries TRBV2 and TRBJ2-2; 11 bases are shared with TRBD2. This CDR3 spans 15 amino acids. Germline CDR1 SNHLY, CDR2 FYNNEI. J lost 4 bases, V lost 7 bases, and 5 bases had no gene match. The CDR3 DNA reads as TGTGCCAGCACCACTAGCGGGAGTGGCACCGGGGAGCTGTTTTTT. It specifies CASTTSGSGTGELFF.

Only a few counts were recorded for this clone. The V gene is TRBV6-5, the J gene TRBJ1-5; no reliable D call. This CDR3 region has 15 residues. CDR1 and CDR2 from the germline V gene are MNHEY and SVGAGI. V dropped 5 bases and J dropped 5 bases, with 16 bases sitting between them. The CDR3 protein is CASSPSSVSHQPQHF. CDR3 bases: TGTGCCAGCAGTCCCTCCTCAGTTTCGCATCAGCCCCAGCATTTT.

This clone was counted between two and nine times. CDR3 bases: TGTGCCAGCAGTTTGGTGGGCCGCCAAGAGACCCAGTACTTC. This codes for CASSLVGRQETQYF. This rearrangement joins TRBV28 to TRBJ2-5; no definite D call. Germline V gene data show CDR1 as MDHEN and CDR2 as SYDVKM. Trimming shortened V by 3 bases and J by 1 base, and 9 bases separated the two germline ends. The CDR3 is 14 residues long.

The J gene is TRBJ2-1, the V gene TRBV28, with 7 nucleotides matching TRBD2. V lost 8 bases, J lost 4 bases, and 8 bases stayed unmatched. CDR1 MDHEN and CDR2 SYDVKM come from the germline V gene. This CDR3 has 14 amino acids. The DNA for the CDR3 is TGTGCCAGCTTATCAACTAGCGCTTACAATGAGCAGTTCTTC. Its translation is CASLSTSAYNEQFF.

This clone appeared a few times. The V call is TRBV7-9, the J call TRBJ1-3, with D possibly TRBD1 on 6 matching bases. Germline V gives CDR1 SEHNR, CDR2 FQNEAQ (reference sequence). The V end was cut by 3 bases, the J end by 4 bases, with 10 bases between. This CDR3 comprises 14 residues. CDR3 amino acids: CASSFSGQGNTIYF. The CDR3 bases are TGTGCCAGCAGCTTTAGTGGACAGGGAAACACCATATATTTT.

A few counts support this clone. The gene calls are TRBV27 and TRBJ1-4; tentatively, D is TRBD1 (6 bases). V lost 5 bases, J lost 10 bases, and 17 bases lay in between. This CDR3 contains 14 residues. The V gene's germline CDR1 is MNHEY and CDR2 SMNVEV (reference sequence). CDR3 in amino acids: CASSPDGGQRKLFF. DNA of the CDR3: TGTGCCAGCAGTCCGGACGGGGGGCAGCGAAAACTGTTTTTT.

The chain combines TRBV2 with TRBJ2-7; 7 positions agree with TRBD2. Germline CDR1 and CDR2: SNHLY and FYNNEI. V lost 11 bases, J lost 3 bases, and 7 bases stayed unmatched. The CDR3 is 12 amino acids. CDR3 nucleotide sequence: TGTGCCGGGTCACTAGCGAGCTACGAGCAGTACTTC. Protein: CAGSLASYEQYF.

This clone was detected a few times. The chain couples TRBV15 to TRBJ1-2, with TRBD1 matching over 8 bases. This CDR3 comprises 15 residues. Germline CDR1 is LNHNV and CDR2 is YYDKDF (reference sequence). V dropped 5 bases and J dropped 8; count of bases not matched to a gene: 13. The CDR3 DNA follows: TGTGCCACCAGCTACCGGACAGGGCAGTCGAACGGCTACACCTTC. It yields the protein CATSYRTGQSNGYTF.

This clone was picked up a small number of times. V and J are TRBV18 and TRBJ2-3; 16 nucleotides align to TRBD2. The CDR3 is 19 residues long. J was trimmed by 4 bases and V by 2 bases; bases with no gene match: 9. Germline V gene data show CDR1 as KGHSH and CDR2 as LQKENI. CDR3 in amino acids: CASSPGTGTSGRAADTQYF. The DNA for the CDR3 is TGTGCCAGCTCACCAGGAACCGGGACTAGCGGGAGGGCCGCAGATACGCAGTATTTT.

This clone came up a few times. Other nucleotide sequences in the sample specify the same CDR3. The chain has TRBV5-1 and TRBJ1-5; tentative D call: TRBD1 (6 bases). The CDR3 extends over 15 amino acids. Germline-derived CDR1 and CDR2 are SGHRS and YFSETQ. Trimming shortened V by 0 bases and J by 1 base, and 8 bases separated the two germline ends. DNA of the CDR3: TGCGCCAGCAGCTTGGGAGGACAGAGCAATCAGCCCCAGCATTTT. Translating it yields CASSLGGQSNQPQHF.

This clone was seen only a few times. V and J are TRBV28 and TRBJ2-3; 12 bases agree with TRBD2. Trimming took 8 bases from V and 4 from J; bases not matched to a gene: 7. The CDR3 is made up of 15 amino acids. Germline values: CDR1 MDHEN, CDR2 SYDVKM. The CDR3, as DNA: TGTGCCAGCCTGCCGGCTAGCGGGAGGGCAGATACGCAGTATTTT. Translated: CASLPASGRADTQYF. The full variable domain, its missing parts supplied by reference TRBV28 and TRBJ2-3, is DVKVTQSSRYLVKRTGEKVFLECVQDMDHENMFWYRQDPGLGLRLIYFSYDVKMKEKGDIPEGYSVSREKKERFSLILESASTNQTSMYLCASLPASGRADTQYFGPGTRLTVL.

This clone appeared a few times. The chain carries TRBV9 and TRBJ2-5, with a tentative D call TRBD2 (5 bases). Trimming left V 7 bases short and J 5 bases short, with 12 bases between. The CDR3 has 12 residues. Germline lookup yields CDR1 SGDLS and CDR2 YYNGEE. CDR3 in amino acids: CASPGVGETQYF. CDR3 nucleotides: TGTGCCAGCCCCGGGGTCGGGGAGACCCAGTACTTC.

The V and J genes are TRBV14 and TRBJ2-1; a weak D match, TRBD1 (6 bases). The CDR3 is 14 amino acids. Germline V gene sequence: CDR1 SGHDN, CDR2 FVKESK. The ends were cut back, 1 base at V and 7 bases at J, with 11 bases in the middle. In DNA form, the CDR3 reads TGTGCCAGCAGCCAAGGTTTAGGGGGTAATGAGCAGTTCTTC. Its translation: CASSQGLGGNEQFF.

This clone was seen more than once but under ten times. CDR3 residues: CSVVAMKALRGPDGYTF. The CDR3 DNA reads as TGCAGCGTTGTGGCGATGAAGGCCCTCAGGGGACCCGATGGCTACACCTTC. The chain combines TRBV29-1 with TRBJ1-2; possible D gene TRBD1, 6 bases. Trimming removed 4 bases at V and 6 bases at J, with 27 bases between. The germline CDR1 and CDR2 sequences are SQVTM and ANQGSEA. The length of the CDR3 is 17 residues.

This clone appeared a few times. This sequence joins TRBV28 and TRBJ2-2; the match to TRBD1 covers 9 bases. The V segment lost 5 bases and the J segment 7 bases; nucleotides outside the gene matches: 11. The CDR3 extends over 16 amino acids. Looked up from germline, CDR1 is MDHEN and CDR2 is SYDVKM. The chain's CDR3 is CASSQPGQGRIGELFF. For the CDR3, the DNA is TGTGCCAGCAGTCAACCGGGACAGGGTAGGATCGGGGAGCTGTTTTTT.

V is TRBV7-9 and J is TRBJ2-3, with TRBD2 identical over 10 bases. CDR1 is SEHNR, CDR2 FQNEAQ, per germline (reference sequence). This CDR3 spans 18 amino acids. Trimming took 3 bases from V and 4 from J; bases not matched to a gene: 13. The CDR3 nucleotides read TGTGCCAGCAGCTTGAACAGGGCTAGCGGGAGTAGTTCAGATACGCAGTATTTT. Translation: CASSLNRASGSSSDTQYF.

The chain links TRBV5-8 to TRBJ2-7; TRBD2 matches at 9 bases. The CDR3 length is 14 residues. The germline CDR1 and CDR2 sequences are SGHTS and YDEGEE. Trimming cost V 0 bases and J 3 bases; bases outside gene matches: 1. CDR3 sequence (DNA): TGTGCCAGCAGCTTGGAACTAGCGGGCTACGAGCAGTACTTC. This translates into CASSLELAGYEQYF.

The V and J genes are TRBV9 and TRBJ2-5, with TRBD2 matching 8 bases. Germline trimming cut 0 bases from V and 9 bases from J; bases unmatched to any gene: 10. The CDR3 covers 15 residues. From germline, CDR1 is SGDLS and CDR2 YYNGEE. The CDR3 DNA reads TGTGCCAGCAGCGTAGTGTCTAGCGGGCCTCAGGCCCAGTACTTC. Amino acid sequence: CASSVVSSGPQAQYF. Supplemented by reference TRBV9 and TRBJ2-5, the full variable domain reads DSGVTQTPKHLITATGQRVTLRCSPRSGDLSVYWYQQSLDQGLQFLIQYYNGEERAKGNILERFSAQQFPDLHSELNLSSLELGDSALYFCASSVVSSGPQAQYFGPGTRLLVL.

This rearrangement joins TRBV15 to TRBJ2-7; TRBD1 matches at 7 bases. The germline CDR1 and CDR2 sequences are LNHNV and YYDKDF (reference sequence). The CDR3 covers 14 residues. V shed 6 bases and J 7 bases; nucleotides not matched to a gene: 12. CDR3 in DNA: TGTGCCACCAGGACCCGACAGGGCTTAGGGGAGCAGTACTTC. Translated, it gives CATRTRQGLGEQYF.

The genes are TRBV7-2 and TRBJ1-1, with a tentative D call TRBD1 (5 bases). The CDR3 extends over 15 amino acids. Trimming cost V 3 bases and J 0 bases, with 11 bases left between them. The V gene's germline CDR1 is SGHTA and CDR2 FQGNSA. In nucleotides, the CDR3 is TGTGCCAGCAGCTTGGGGGGGAGACTGAACACTGAAGCTTTCTTT. It yields the protein CASSLGGRLNTEAFF.

The V call is TRBV29-1, the J call TRBJ1-2, with 9 nucleotides matching TRBD1. With 4 bases clipped from V and 4 bases from J, the junction kept 13 bases outside the gene matches. The CDR3 totals 16 residues. The germline V gene has CDR1 SQVTM and CDR2 ANQGSEA. The CDR3 is CSVAGTGGASGYGYTF. In DNA, the CDR3 is TGCAGCGTTGCAGGAACAGGGGGCGCGTCAGGCTATGGCTACACCTTC.

This clone was detected only a few times. V gene TRBV19 combines with J gene TRBJ2-5; D gene uncertain. The CDR3 has 14 residues. Germline lookup yields CDR1 LNHDA and CDR2 SQIVND (reference sequence). V was shortened by 9 bases and J by 6 bases, with 20 bases between the two germline ends. CDR3 coding DNA: TGTGCCAGCAGCCCTGAGAGGCTGGAAAAGACCCAGTACTTC. Translated, it gives CASSPERLEKTQYF.

This clone has more than one count but fewer than ten. The V and J genes are TRBV7-2 and TRBJ2-1, with TRBD2 as a possible D gene (5 bases). This CDR3 contains 14 residues. Germline values: CDR1 SGHTA, CDR2 FQGNSA. V lost 5 bases and J 6 bases, leaving 14 bases between the germline ends. For the CDR3, the DNA is TGTGCCAGCAGCCCCGAGGCGGGCCTCAATGAGCAGTTCTTC. This encodes CASSPEAGLNEQFF.

CDR3 in amino acids: CASSLSWTASNQPQHF. The DNA of the CDR3 is TGTGCCAGCAGCTTGAGTTGGACAGCTAGCAATCAGCCCCAGCATTTT. The genes are TRBV7-2 and TRBJ1-5; D may be TRBD1 (6 bases). Looked up from germline, CDR1 is SGHTA and CDR2 is FQGNSA. CDR3 length equals 16 residues. Trimming cost V 3 bases and J 0 bases, with 12 bases left between them.

This clone was detected a few times. The chain employs TRBV30 and TRBJ2-2; maybe TRBD2 (6 bases). The CDR3 contains 20 residues. CDR1 GTSNPN and CDR2 SVGIG come from the germline V gene (reference sequence). Trimming took off 0 bases at V and 1 base at J, with 24 bases between the two ends. In DNA form, the CDR3 reads TGTGCCTGGAGTGTACCTCCCCTATTGGTCGGGAGCTGGAACACCGGGGAGCTGTTTTTT. It specifies CAWSVPPLLVGSWNTGELFF.

This clone was detected only a few times. The rearrangement links TRBV28 to TRBJ1-1, with 7 bases identical to TRBD1. The CDR3 is 16 amino acids. The V gene end was trimmed by 5 bases and the J gene end by 0 bases; junction bases not matched to a gene: 9. CDR1 and CDR2 from the germline V gene are MDHEN and SYDVKM. The CDR3 DNA follows: TGTGCCAGCAGTAAGCCGGGACAGCAAATGAACACTGAAGCTTTCTTT. Encoded protein: CASSKPGQQMNTEAFF.

A few counts support this clone. The rearrangement joins TRBV9 to TRBJ2-6; the D gene is possibly TRBD1 (5 bases). CDR3 length: 16 amino acids. V was trimmed by 3 bases and J by 2 bases, leaving 12 bases between them. CDR1 and CDR2 from the germline V gene are SGDLS and YYNGEE. The CDR3 nucleotides read TGTGCCAGCAGCGGACAGTGGAAACCTGGGGCCAACGTCCTGACTTTC. Residues: CASSGQWKPGANVLTF.